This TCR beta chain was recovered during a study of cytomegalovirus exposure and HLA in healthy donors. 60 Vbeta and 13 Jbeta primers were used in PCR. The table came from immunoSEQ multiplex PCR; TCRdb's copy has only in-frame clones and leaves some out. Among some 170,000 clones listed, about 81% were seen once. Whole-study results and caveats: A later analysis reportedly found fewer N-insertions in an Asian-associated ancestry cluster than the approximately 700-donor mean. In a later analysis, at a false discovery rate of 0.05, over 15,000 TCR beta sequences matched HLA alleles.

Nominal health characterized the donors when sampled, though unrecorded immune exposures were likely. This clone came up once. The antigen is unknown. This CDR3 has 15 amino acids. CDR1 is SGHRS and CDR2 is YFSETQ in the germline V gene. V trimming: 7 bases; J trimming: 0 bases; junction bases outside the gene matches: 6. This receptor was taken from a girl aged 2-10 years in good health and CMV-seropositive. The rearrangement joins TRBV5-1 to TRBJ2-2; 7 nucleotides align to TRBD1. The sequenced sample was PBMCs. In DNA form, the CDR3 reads TGCGCCAGCCAAAGAGGGGGCTCGAACACCGGGGAGCTGTTTTTT. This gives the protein CASQRGGSNTGELFF. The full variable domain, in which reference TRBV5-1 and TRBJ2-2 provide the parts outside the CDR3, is KAGVTQTPRYLIKTRGQQVTLSCSPISGHRSVSWYQQTPGQGLQFLFEYFSETQRNKGNFPGRFSGRQFSNSRSEMNVSTLELGDSALYLCASQRGGSNTGELFFGEGSRLTVL.